Here is one T cell receptor (beta chain) with its context. This clonotype was seen more than once but under ten times. The antigen it binds to is not known. No much larger clone is present one base from it, and per-base qualities are unavailable. The data belong to a study of CD8 T cells in Susac syndrome (dated by TCRdb to between 2018 and 2021). In the study overall: The study used repertoire sequencing to test whether antigen drove CD8+ T cell activation and differentiation in Susac syndrome. Results the study describes overall, beyond this receptor: The number of individuals in the TCR sequencing and HLA analysis was acknowledged as relatively small.

RNA was extracted using the RNeasy kit, and roughly 0.5 to 1 microgram was reverse transcribed with random hexamers. The immunoSEQ multiplex PCR assay, which covers 54 Vbeta and 13 Jbeta segments, was used to amplify TCR beta CDR3 regions. PCR amplification bias was corrected using a synthetic template baseline for primer optimization and computational correction. From the authors' description of their analysis: Reads were assigned to V, D and J genes according to IMGT and analyzed in immunoSEQ Analyzer, with only productive sequences retained. Clonality was calculated as one minus the Shannon entropy normalized by log2 of the number of productive unique sequences. Public and private clones were assessed among the 100 most prevalent clones of each patient and control. Clones were defined as Susac-specific when absent from the healthy and MS cohorts, from fewer than 1,300 published viral clones and from other ImmuneACCESS disease sequences. The raw public reads went through TCRdb reprocessing: fastp at Q25, MiXCR clone calling, in-frame beta chains kept. Merged by CDR3 protein, the rows form single entries marked with the most common genes and DNA. The V and J calls were not made by the authors but by TCRdb's processing. The sample table shows under 200,000 distinct CDR3 sequences, and approximately 95% are seen once. Under 0.12% of the sample lies in the top ten.

V trim: 3 bases; J trim: 3 bases; unmatched bases: 1. The CDR3 sequence holds 13 residues, the cysteine and phenylalanine included. The entry retains the CDR3 DNA only, 39 bases that are in frame from base 1. Peripheral blood CD8+ and CD4+ T cells from healthy donors, Susac syndrome patients and multiple sclerosis patients were profiled using high-throughput TCR beta sequencing. Healthy donors were age- and sex-matched controls. CD8+ TEMRA cells were enriched by FACS, while bulk CD8+ and CD4+ T cells were purified by magnetic negative isolation. Blood was drawn into EDTA tubes, processed within 24 hours, and PBMCs were isolated by density gradient centrifugation. PBMCs intended for TCR sequencing were cryopreserved in liquid nitrogen and were subsequently thawed in a 37 degrees C water bath. The sorted or isolated CD4+, CD8+ and CD8+ TEMRA cells reached a purity of at least 90%.

The chain is made from TRBV12-3 or TRBV12-4 and TRBJ1-1; the junction holds 7 bases that match TRBD1. Input material: CD4+ T cells from PBMCs. The sequence derives from a human donor in good health. The CDR3 region reads CASSFQGDTEAFF. The DNA sequence reads TGTGCCAGCAGTTTTCAGGGGGACACTGAAGCTTTCTTT.